This T cell receptor beta chain was documented in a study of technical replicates of blood from a few donors. Data came from immunoSEQ multiplex PCR; TCRdb stores just in-frame clones and leaves some out. The table lists roughly 82,000 clones, about 93% of them singletons, with 0.27% in the top ten. This CDR3 spans 19 amino acids. V shed 0 bases and J 4 bases; nucleotides not matched to a gene: 13. Germline V gives CDR1 SGHNT, CDR2 YYREEE (reference sequence). Sequencing was carried out using T cells isolated from PBMCs. This TCR was recovered from a human donor in good health. This rearrangement joins TRBV5-4 to TRBJ2-7, with 13 bases matching TRBD2. The CDR3 region is CASSLVGVRTSGSIYEQYF. CDR3 bases: TGTGCCAGCAGCTTGGTAGGGGTTCGGACTAGCGGGAGCATTTACGAGCAGTACTTC.